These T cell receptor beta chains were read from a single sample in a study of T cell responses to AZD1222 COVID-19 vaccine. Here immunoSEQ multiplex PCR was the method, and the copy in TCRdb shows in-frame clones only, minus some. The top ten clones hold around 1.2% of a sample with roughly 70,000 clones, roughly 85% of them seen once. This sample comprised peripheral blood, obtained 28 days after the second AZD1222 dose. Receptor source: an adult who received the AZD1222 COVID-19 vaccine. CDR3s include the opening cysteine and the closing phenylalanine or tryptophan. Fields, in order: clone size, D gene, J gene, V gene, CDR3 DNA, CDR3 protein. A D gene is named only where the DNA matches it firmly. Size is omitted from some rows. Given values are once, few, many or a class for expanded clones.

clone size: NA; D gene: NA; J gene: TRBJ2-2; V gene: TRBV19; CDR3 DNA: TGTGCCAGTAGGGGGACCGGGGCGACCGGGGAGCTGTTTTTT; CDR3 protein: CASRGTGATGELFF
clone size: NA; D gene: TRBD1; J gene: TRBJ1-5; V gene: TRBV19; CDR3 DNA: TGTGCCAGTAGTATATGGCGACAGGGGAGCAATCAGCCCCAGCATTTT; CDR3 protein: CASSIWRQGSNQPQHF
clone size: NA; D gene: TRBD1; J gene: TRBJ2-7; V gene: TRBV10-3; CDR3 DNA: TGTGCCACCAGGGGTAATGCGGGGACAGGGAAGCCTTACGAGCAGTACTTC; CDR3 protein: CATRGNAGTGKPYEQYF
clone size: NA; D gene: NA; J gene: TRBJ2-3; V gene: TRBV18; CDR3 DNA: TGTGCCAGCTCCCCAGGGACCACAGATACGCAGTATTTT; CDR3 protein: CASSPGTTDTQYF
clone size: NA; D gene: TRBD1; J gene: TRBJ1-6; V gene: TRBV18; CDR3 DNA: TGTGCCAGCTCAAATTTCGAGGGACAGGGAAATTCACCCCTCCACTTT; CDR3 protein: CASSNFEGQGNSPLHF
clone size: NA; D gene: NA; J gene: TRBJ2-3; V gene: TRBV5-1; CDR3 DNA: TGCGCCAGCAGCCTGGGCAAAGTTGGAGATACGCAGTATTTT; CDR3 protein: CASSLGKVGDTQYF
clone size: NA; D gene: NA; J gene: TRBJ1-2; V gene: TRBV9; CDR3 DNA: TGTGCCAGCAGCGTAGAAGACAGTAACTATGGCTACACCTTC; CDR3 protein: CASSVEDSNYGYTF
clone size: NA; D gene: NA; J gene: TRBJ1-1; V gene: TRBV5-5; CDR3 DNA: TGTGCCAGCGAGGTCGGAGCCGACCGGACTGAAGCTTTCTTT; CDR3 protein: CASEVGADRTEAFF
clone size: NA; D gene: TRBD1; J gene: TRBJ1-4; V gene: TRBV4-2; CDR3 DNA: TGTGCCAGCAGCCAAGATGGGGGGACAGGGGCCCCTAGGCTGTTTTTT; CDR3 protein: CASSQDGGTGAPRLFF
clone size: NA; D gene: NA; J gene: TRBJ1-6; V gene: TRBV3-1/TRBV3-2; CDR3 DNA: TGTGCCAGCAGTTCAGACAGGAGCTCCTATAATTCACCCCTCCACTTT; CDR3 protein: CASSSDRSSYNSPLHF
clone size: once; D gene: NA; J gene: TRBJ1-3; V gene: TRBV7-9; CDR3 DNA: TGTGCCAGCAGCCCCCGGGGGGGCGCTGGAAACACCATATATTTT; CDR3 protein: CASSPRGGAGNTIYF
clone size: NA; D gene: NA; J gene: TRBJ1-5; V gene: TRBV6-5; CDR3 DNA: TGTGCCAGCAGTTACGGGGGGGCTAGCAATCAGCCCCAGCATTTT; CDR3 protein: CASSYGGASNQPQHF
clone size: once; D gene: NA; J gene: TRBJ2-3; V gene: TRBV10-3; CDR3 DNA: TGTGCCATCAGGGCAGAGAGCACAGATACGCAGTATTTT; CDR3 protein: CAIRAESTDTQYF
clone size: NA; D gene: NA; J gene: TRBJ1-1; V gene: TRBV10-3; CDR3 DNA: TGTGCCATCAGCAGTATGAACACTGAAGCTTTCTTT; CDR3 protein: CAISSMNTEAFF
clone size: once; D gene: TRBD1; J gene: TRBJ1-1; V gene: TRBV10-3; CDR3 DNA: TGTGCCTCGGCGGACAGGGGTGACACTGAAGCTTTCTTT; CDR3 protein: CASADRGDTEAFF
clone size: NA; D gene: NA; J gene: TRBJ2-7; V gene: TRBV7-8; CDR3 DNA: TGTGCCAGCAGCTTAGCGCCCTCCGGATACGAGCAGTACTTC; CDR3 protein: CASSLAPSGYEQYF
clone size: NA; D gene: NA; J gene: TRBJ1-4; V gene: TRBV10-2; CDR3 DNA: TGCGCCAGCAGTGTGGCAGGGGTTGAAAAACTGTTTTTT; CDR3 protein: CASSVAGVEKLFF
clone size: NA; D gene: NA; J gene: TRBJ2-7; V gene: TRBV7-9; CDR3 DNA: TGTGCCAGCAGCCCGCAGAACGAGCAGTACTTC; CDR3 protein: CASSPQNEQYF
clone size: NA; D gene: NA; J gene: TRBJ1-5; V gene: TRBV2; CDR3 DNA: TGTGCCAGCAAGGGGGAGAGAGGCAATCAGCCCCAGCATTTT; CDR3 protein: CASKGERGNQPQHF
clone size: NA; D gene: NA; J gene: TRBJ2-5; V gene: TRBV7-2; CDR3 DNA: TGTGCCAGCAGCTCTTTTCGGGAAGCAGAGACCCAGTACTTC; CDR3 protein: CASSSFREAETQYF
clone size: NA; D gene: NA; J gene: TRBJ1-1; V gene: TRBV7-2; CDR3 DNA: TGTGCCAGCAGCTGGCAGGACTACACTGAAGCTTTCTTT; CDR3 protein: CASSWQDYTEAFF
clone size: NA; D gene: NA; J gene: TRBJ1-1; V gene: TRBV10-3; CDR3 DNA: TGTGCCATTAAATCGAGGGAAGGAACTGAAGCTTTCTTT; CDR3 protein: CAIKSREGTEAFF
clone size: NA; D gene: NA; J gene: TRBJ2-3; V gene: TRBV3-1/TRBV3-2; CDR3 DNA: TGTGCCAGCAGCCAAGTAAGCGATACGCAGTATTTT; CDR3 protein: CASSQVSDTQYF
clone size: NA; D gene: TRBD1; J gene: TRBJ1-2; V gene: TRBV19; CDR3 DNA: TGTGCCAGTACCGCCCCCCGACAGGGGAGAACTACTAACTATGGCTACACCTTC; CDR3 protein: CASTAPRQGRTTNYGYTF
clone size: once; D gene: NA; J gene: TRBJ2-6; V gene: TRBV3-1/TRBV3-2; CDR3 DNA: TGTGCCAGCAGCCAAGATGTCTCTGGGGCCAACGTCCTGACTTTC; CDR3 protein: CASSQDVSGANVLTF
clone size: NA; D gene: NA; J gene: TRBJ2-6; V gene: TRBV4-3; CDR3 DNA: TGCGCCAGCAGCCAAGACCTAGCGCGCTCTGGGGCCAACGTCCTGACTTTC; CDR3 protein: CASSQDLARSGANVLTF
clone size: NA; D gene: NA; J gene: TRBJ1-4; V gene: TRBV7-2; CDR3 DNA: TGTGCCAGCAGCTTATTGGCGGGAGTCGCAACTAATGAAAAACTGTTTTTT; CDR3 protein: CASSLLAGVATNEKLFF
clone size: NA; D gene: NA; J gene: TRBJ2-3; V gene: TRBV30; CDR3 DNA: TGTGCTCGGACACTCGGGGCGTCCGCAGATACGCAGTATTTT; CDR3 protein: CARTLGASADTQYF
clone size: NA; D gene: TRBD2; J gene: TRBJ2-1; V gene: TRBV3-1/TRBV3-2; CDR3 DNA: TGTGCCAGCAGCCAAGAGGGGGGACTAGCGGGGATCAATGACGAGCAGTTCTTC; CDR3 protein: CASSQEGGLAGINDEQFF
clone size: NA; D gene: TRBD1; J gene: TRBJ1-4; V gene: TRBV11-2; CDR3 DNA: TGTGCCAGCAGCTCATGGGCTTGGCGGACAGGGCTTGCTGAAAAACTGTTTTTT; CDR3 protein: CASSSWAWRTGLAEKLFF
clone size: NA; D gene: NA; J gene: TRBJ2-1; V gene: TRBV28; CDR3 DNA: TGTGCCAGCAGTAACAGACAAGCAAGCTCCTACAATGAGCAGTTCTTC; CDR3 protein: CASSNRQASSYNEQFF
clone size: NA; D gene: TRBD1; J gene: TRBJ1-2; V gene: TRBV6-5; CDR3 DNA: TGTGCCAGCAGAGATGCCGGGACAGTCCACTATGGCTACACCTTC; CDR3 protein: CASRDAGTVHYGYTF
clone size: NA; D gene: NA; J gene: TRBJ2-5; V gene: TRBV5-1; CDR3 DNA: TGCGCCAGCAGCGGACTGATCCAAGAGACCCAGTACTTC; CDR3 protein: CASSGLIQETQYF
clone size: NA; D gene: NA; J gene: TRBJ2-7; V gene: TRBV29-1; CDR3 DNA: TGCAGCGTTGAGGAAAACCACGAGCAGTACTTC; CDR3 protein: CSVEENHEQYF
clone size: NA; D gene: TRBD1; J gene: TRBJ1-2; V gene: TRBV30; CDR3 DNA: TGTGCCTGGAGAGGACAGGGGCTTTACAACTACACCTTC; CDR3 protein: CAWRGQGLYNYTF
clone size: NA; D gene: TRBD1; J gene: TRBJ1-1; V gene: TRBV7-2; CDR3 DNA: TGTGCCAGCAGCTTCCCTCGACAGGGGAACACTGAAGCTTTCTTT; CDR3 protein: CASSFPRQGNTEAFF
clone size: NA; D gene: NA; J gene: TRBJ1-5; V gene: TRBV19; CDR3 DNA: TGTGCCAGTAGTATAGGTAGGGGTCGGTTCCAAAATCAGCCCCAGCATTTT; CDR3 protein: CASSIGRGRFQNQPQHF
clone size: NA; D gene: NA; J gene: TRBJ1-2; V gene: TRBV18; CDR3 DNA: TGTGCCAGCTCAGCACGGGCAGTGGGGCATATTGGCTACACCTTC; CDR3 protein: CASSARAVGHIGYTF
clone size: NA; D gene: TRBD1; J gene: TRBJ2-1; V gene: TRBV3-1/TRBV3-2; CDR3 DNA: TGTGCCAGCAGCCGCTCGGACAGGGGACCCTACAATGAGCAGTTCTTC; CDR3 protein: CASSRSDRGPYNEQFF
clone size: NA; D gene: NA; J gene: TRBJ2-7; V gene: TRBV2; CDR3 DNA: TGTGCCAGCAGTGAGAAATCAACCTACGAGCAGTACTTC; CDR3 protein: CASSEKSTYEQYF
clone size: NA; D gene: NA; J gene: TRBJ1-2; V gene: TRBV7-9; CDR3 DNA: TGTGCCAGCAGCTTAAACCCCGGCAGGGATCCCTATGGCTACACCTTC; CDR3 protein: CASSLNPGRDPYGYTF
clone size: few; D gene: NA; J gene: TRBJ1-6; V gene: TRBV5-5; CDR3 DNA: TGTGCCAGCAGCTTCGGGACATGGAATTCACCCCTCCACTTT; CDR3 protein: CASSFGTWNSPLHF
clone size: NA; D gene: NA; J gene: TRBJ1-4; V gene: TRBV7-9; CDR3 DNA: TGTGCCTCACGCCGGGAGAATGAAAAACTGTTTTTT; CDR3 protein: CASRRENEKLFF
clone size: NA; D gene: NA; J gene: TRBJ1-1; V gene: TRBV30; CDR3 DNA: TGTGCCTGGAAGCCGAGGGGGGGACAAAACACTGAAGCTTTCTTT; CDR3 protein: CAWKPRGGQNTEAFF